This TCR beta chain came from a study of T cell responses to AZD1222 COVID-19 vaccine. Findings and caveats of the study: At baseline, just a handful of AZD1222 recipients tested seropositive. Donors in the cohort were predominantly white British and more often female, and clonal diversity was possibly underestimated. No day 14 peak samples; only post-peak repertoires were characterized. Following two doses of AZD1222, Spike-specific TCR breadth and depth rose.

TCRdb's table, derived via immunoSEQ multiplex PCR, lists solely in-frame clones and lacks some. The table has under 200,000 clones, about 92% seen once. This CDR3 is 16 amino acids long. CDR1 MNHEY and CDR2 SVGAGI come from the germline V gene. Trimming took 0 bases from V and 2 from J, leaving 13 bases between them. About this clone: No antigen is known for it.

This clonotype was obtained from an adult in good health. The material was peripheral blood, obtained on day 0 of AZD1222 vaccination. The genes are TRBV6-5 and TRBJ1-2, with D hard to call. CDR3 bases: TGTGCCAGCAGTTACTCGCGTACCAACGTGAACTATGGCTACACCTTC. Its translation is CASSYSRTNVNYGYTF.